This T cell receptor (beta chain) was captured in a study of cytomegalovirus exposure and HLA in healthy donors (TCRdb year 2017). About the full investigation: An earlier analysis of roughly 500 of the donors reported approximately 270 Gb of sequence data and approximately 110 million unique TCR beta sequences from 150 million to 200 million T cells. An early release covering just under 650 HLA-typed donors comprised roughly 300 gigabases of sequencing data and approximately 85 million unique TCR sequences. Of the roughly 420 genotyped donors, less than 90% were placed in the genetic ancestry cluster associated with self-reported Caucasian donors. The study was designed to test whether signatures of past pathogen exposure could be identified by cataloging public T cell receptors. The study used immunosequencing to profile the T cell repertoires of several hundred subjects and linked those repertoires to cytomegalovirus serostatus. Besides the first cohort of around 700 subjects, a separate validation cohort made up of 95 to 150 different subjects was used. The study combined high-throughput TCR immunosequencing, statistical association of individual TCRs with disease status, and machine learning to predict cytomegalovirus infection status. In a later analysis, previously published TCR beta repertoires from several hundred donors were re-analyzed and high-resolution HLA genotyping was added so that TCR occurrence patterns could be studied. In the later analysis, no new phenotypic data were used to find candidate immune exposures; instead, reliance was placed on TCR beta sequences and their occurrence across donors. An earlier analysis of 587 of the donors applied high-throughput TCR beta sequencing to assess whether each TCR beta V gene segment acted as functional or pseudogenic. Donor age, sex, ethnicity and CMV serostatus were compiled alongside the repertoire data. A later genetic analysis took genome-wide SNP genotypes for about three fifths of the roughly 700 donors and used that subset as a discovery cohort. All discovery cohort repertoires had been generated using a single sequencing platform. HLA typing covered class I and class II loci at four-digit resolution. The number of typed donors differed by locus: 629-630 for A, B, C, DRB1 and DQB1; some 540 for DQA1; 606 for DPA1; and around 470 for DPB1. Because of strong linkage in the cohort, a few DR-DQ haplotypes were treated as single units for association and clustering. Among about 390 genotyped donors of the cohort, an average of approximately 250,000 unique TCR beta nucleotide sequences were sequenced per donor, roughly 18% of them non-productive.

The library was made by the immunoSEQ multiplex PCR assay. The multiplex PCR relied on a mix of 60 forward primers for TCR Vbeta segments and 13 reverse primers for TCR Jbeta segments. The CDR3 region of rearranged TCR beta genes was amplified from genomic DNA by a multiplex PCR assay. On the Illumina HiSeq System, the amplified TCR beta libraries were sequenced as 87-base-pair reads. The study's own analysis went as follows. Across the 700 or so repertoires, a later analysis counted 80 million or so unique TCR beta chains, about 10 million of which were shared by at least two donors. A nearest-neighbor algorithm error-corrected the raw reads and collapsed the reads into unique sequences, merging closely related sequences to remove PCR and sequencing errors. To assign V, D and J gene segments, CDR3 sequences were aligned to IMGT reference sequences. Each retained sequence needed at least a six-nucleotide match to both a V gene segment and a J gene segment. Rearrangements were called productive when the CDR3 lacked stop codons and stayed in frame with V and J; all others were non-productive. CDR3 was defined according to IMGT convention as the region running from the second conserved V-encoded cysteine to the conserved J-encoded phenylalanine. Sequences without an unambiguous match to a single V gene segment were excluded from the earlier analysis of several hundred of the donors. An earlier analysis of fewer than 750 of the donors classified V segments as functional when productive rearrangements were above 56.7% and as segregating when the standard deviation between donors was above 5%. A statistical classification framework was developed to diagnose cytomegalovirus status using the catalog of TCR beta chain sequences. In a later analysis, TCR nucleotide sequences were compared against IMGT/GENE-DB human TR gene sequences so that V and J genes could be assigned. Using the TCRdist pipeline, a later analysis assigned CDR3 sequences along with most-parsimonious VDJ recombination scenarios. In a later analysis, each TCR beta chain was defined by its CDR3 amino acid sequence together with its V-gene family, and reads without a unique V-gene family were excluded. A later analysis removed 600 or so highly shared, low-generation-probability nucleotide sequences to deal with suspected cross-contamination and a sequencing artifact. In a later analysis, a clonal expansion index was calculated for each public chain from normalized within-repertoire ranks of inferred template counts. In a later analysis, generation probabilities were computed with a VDJ recombination model fitted to out-of-frame rearrangements, and the resulting probabilities were checked against IGoR. A later analysis scored TCR-TCR, TCR-HLA and TCR-CMV co-occurrence with hypergeometric tests, applying a repertoire-size bias correction to TCR pairs. False discovery rates were estimated in a later analysis by permuting HLA or CMV assignments 20 times. In a later analysis, co-occurring TCRs were grouped with DBSCAN, and TCRdist sequence similarity was added when clustering was performed within HLA-allele-positive subsets. For co-occurrence clustering, repertoires with fewer than 30,000 or more than 120,000 public chains were excluded, along with roughly five repertoires with anomalous nucleotide sharing. TCRdb retrieved this table from immuneACCESS and kept in-frame rearrangements only. Not all clones are present; in checked studies, unresolved V genes account for under half, and no reason is known for the remainder. V, J and clone size reflect that table, while D and trimming were determined from the DNA. The sample table shows around 87,000 clones, and 81% are seen once. The leading ten clones occupy roughly 1.1% of the sample.

The cohort was made up of approximately 700 healthy bone marrow donors. At the time of sampling, all cohort members were nominally healthy, though unrecorded immune exposures were likely present. The donor tested CMV seropositive, placing the donor among the roughly 270 seropositive members of the cohort. Every donor gave a peripheral blood sample, and the peripheral blood mononuclear cells from that sample were used for TCR beta sequencing. Genomic DNA extraction from the blood cell samples was performed with the Qiagen DNeasy Blood Extraction Kit. The research as a whole found: According to a later genetic analysis, donors in an Asian-associated ancestry cluster had fewer N-insertions in productive TCRs than the approximately 610-donor mean. Several of the top co-occurrence clusters appeared to be linked to parvovirus B19, influenza, CMV and Epstein-Barr virus, according to a later analysis. The sequencing pipeline was judged likely to have produced a cluster of highly shared sequence variants as a technical artifact. In a later analysis, the rate of TCR association differed among HLA loci, with DRB1 alleles having the most associated TCRs and HLA-C alleles having the fewest. Linkage disequilibrium might explain the correlated functional status among segregating V segments, but an unknown experimental factor could not be excluded. In a later genetic analysis, a missense DCLRE1C variant was associated with V-gene and J-gene trimming of TCR beta chains, and the association was replicated in an independent cohort. When HLA alleles, especially DR and DQ, strongly co-occurred, TCR associations were difficult to assign to individual alleles. In an earlier analysis of more than 500 of the donors, most TCR beta V segments appeared in productive rearrangements about 90% or about 30% of the time, broadly matching IMGT annotations. Presence/absence analyses assumed roughly uniform sequencing depth across donors, an assumption that may not hold. Only TCR beta chains were sequenced in this cohort, and the absence of alpha or paired-chain data limited detectable features. In the study, approximately 160 TCR beta chains were listed as associated with cytomegalovirus. It was suggested by the authors that the approach could potentially be generalized to other disease states and immunological phenotypes. The earlier analysis of approximately 560 of the donors excluded seventeen rarely observed V segments, including chromosome 9 orphons, because counts were too low. Immune exposure information for the cohort was limited to CMV serostatus. A further reported finding was that TCR beta sequences accurately predicted the HLA-A and HLA-B alleles for most subjects in the first cohort. HLA typing was unavailable for some donors at each locus, so association tests used only the typed subset. Most TCR sequences were observed very rarely across donors, whereas some public TCRs were present in many individuals. Three of the identified cytomegalovirus-associated TCR beta chains were confirmed in vitro to be specific for cytomegalovirus antigens. Some IMGT-functional V segments, including TRBV6-2 and TRBV6-3, could not be told apart with the 87-base-pair reads, so those segments were excluded. Compared with equally common non-associated chains, HLA-associated TCR beta chains in a later analysis were more clonally expanded and had lower generation probabilities. The classifier was reported to diagnose cytomegalovirus status with high specificity and sensitivity in both the original and validation cohorts. A later analysis found that most CMV-associated TCR beta chains appeared HLA-restricted, with HLA associations seemingly driven largely by CMV exposure. At a false discovery rate of 0.05, a later analysis linked 16,000 or so TCR beta sequences to specific HLA alleles.

On this clone: Its target antigen remains unknown. The sample holds no much larger clone one base away, and base qualities are not on file.

V is shortened by 3 bases, J by 5 bases, and the region joining them spans 5 bases. CDR3 length: 12 amino acids, cysteine to phenylalanine. The kept DNA is CDR3 alone, 36 bases in frame from the first base. CDR1 is given as MNHNS and CDR2 as SASEGT, both from the germline V gene. The sample comprised PBMCs. The clonotype comes from a girl aged 2-10 years in good health and CMV-seropositive. The rearranged segments are TRBV6-1 and TRBJ1-5; no D gene can be assigned with confidence. This receptor has the CDR3 CASSDGDQPQHF. The DNA is TGTGCCAGCAGTGATGGAGATCAGCCCCAGCATTTT.